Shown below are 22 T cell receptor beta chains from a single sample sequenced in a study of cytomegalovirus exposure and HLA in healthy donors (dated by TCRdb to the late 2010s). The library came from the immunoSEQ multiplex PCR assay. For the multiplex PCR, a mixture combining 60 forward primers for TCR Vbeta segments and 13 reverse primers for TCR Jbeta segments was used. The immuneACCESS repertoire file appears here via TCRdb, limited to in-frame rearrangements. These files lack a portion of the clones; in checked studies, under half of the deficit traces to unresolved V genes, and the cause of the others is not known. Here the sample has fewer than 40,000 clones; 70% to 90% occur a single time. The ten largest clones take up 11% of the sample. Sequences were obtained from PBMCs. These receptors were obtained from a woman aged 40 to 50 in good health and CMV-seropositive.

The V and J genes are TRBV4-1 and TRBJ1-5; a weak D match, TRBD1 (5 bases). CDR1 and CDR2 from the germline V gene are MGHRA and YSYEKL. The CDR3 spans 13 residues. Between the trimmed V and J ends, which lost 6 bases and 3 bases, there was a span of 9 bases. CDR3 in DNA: TGCGCCAGCAGTTTACAGGTCAATCAGCCCCAGCATTTT. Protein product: CASSLQVNQPQHF.

CDR3 DNA: TGTGCCAGCAGCGGAGGGGGCGCGCAGTATTTT. This codes for CASSGGGAQYF. The rearrangement links TRBV9 to TRBJ2-3; 7 positions agree with TRBD1. With 3 bases clipped from V and 10 bases from J, the junction kept 2 bases outside the gene matches. CDR1 and CDR2 (germline): SGDLS, YYNGEE. This CDR3 region has 11 residues.

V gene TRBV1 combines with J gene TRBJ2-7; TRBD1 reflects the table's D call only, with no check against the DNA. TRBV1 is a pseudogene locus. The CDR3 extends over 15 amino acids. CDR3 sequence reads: CTSSQEDRSPWEQYF. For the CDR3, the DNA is TGCACCAGCAGCCAAGAGGACAGGTCCCCCTGGGAGCAGTACTTC.

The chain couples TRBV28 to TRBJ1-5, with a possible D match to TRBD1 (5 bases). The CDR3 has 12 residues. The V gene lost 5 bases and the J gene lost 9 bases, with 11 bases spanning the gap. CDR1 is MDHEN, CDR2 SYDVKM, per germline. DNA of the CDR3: TGTGCCAGCAGTCAAACAGGATTGCCCCAGCATTTT. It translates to CASSQTGLPQHF.

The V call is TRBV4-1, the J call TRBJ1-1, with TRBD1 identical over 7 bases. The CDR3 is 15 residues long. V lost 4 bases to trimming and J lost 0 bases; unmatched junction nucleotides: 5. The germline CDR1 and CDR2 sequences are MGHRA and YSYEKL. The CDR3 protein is CASSPKTGLNTEAFF. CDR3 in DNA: TGCGCCAGCAGCCCCAAGACAGGGCTGAACACTGAAGCTTTCTTT.

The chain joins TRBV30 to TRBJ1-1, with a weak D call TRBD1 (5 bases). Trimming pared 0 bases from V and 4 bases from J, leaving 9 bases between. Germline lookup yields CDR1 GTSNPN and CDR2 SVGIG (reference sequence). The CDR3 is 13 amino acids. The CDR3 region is CAWSVVRGTEAFF. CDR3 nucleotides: TGTGCCTGGAGTGTGGTTAGGGGCACTGAAGCTTTCTTT.

CDR3 DNA: TGTGCCAGCGGAGGGGGAAACACCATATATTTT. Translating it yields CASGGGNTIYF. V gene TRBV28 combines with J gene TRBJ1-3; D gene ambiguous. Looked up from germline, CDR1 is MDHEN and CDR2 is SYDVKM. The germline V and J ends were trimmed by 8 bases and 4 bases, with 6 bases remaining between them. The CDR3 spans 11 residues.

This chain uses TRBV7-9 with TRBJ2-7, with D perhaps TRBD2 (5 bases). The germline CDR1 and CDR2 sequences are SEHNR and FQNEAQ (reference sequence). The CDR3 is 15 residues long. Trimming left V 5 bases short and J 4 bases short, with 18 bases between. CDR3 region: CASSPGGSPVYEQYF. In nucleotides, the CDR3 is TGTGCCAGCAGCCCAGGAGGTTCCCCAGTATACGAGCAGTACTTC.

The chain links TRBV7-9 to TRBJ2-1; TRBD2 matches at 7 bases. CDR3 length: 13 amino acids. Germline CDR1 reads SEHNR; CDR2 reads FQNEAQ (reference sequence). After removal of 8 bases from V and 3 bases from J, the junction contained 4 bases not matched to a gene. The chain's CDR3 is CASGEGGYNEQFF. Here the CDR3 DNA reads TGTGCCAGCGGGGAGGGAGGCTACAATGAGCAGTTCTTC. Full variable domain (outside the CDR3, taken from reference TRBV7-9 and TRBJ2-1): DTGVSQNPRHKITKRGQNVTFRCDPISEHNRLYWYRQTLGQGPEFLTYFQNEAQLEKSRLLSDRFSAERPKGSFSTLEIQRTEQGDSAMYLCASGEGGYNEQFFGPGTRLTVL.

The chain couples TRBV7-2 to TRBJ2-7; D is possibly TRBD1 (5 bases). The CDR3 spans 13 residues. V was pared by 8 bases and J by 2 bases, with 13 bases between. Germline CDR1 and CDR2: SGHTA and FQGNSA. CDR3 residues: CASDQGLTYEQYF. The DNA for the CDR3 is TGTGCCAGCGATCAGGGCTTAACCTACGAGCAGTACTTC.

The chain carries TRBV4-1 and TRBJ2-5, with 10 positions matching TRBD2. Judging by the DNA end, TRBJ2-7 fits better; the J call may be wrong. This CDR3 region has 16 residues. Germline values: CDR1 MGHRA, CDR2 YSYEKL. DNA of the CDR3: TGCGCCAGCAGCCAAGAGAGAGCGGGGGGGACCTACGAGCAGTACTTC. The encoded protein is CASSQERAGGTYEQYF.

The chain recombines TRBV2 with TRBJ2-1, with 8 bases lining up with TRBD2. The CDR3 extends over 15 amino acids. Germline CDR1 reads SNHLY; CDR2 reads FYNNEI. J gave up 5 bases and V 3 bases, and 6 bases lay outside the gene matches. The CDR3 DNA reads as TGTGCCAGCAGTGACCTCGGGACTAGAAACAATGAGCAGTTCTTC. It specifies CASSDLGTRNNEQFF.

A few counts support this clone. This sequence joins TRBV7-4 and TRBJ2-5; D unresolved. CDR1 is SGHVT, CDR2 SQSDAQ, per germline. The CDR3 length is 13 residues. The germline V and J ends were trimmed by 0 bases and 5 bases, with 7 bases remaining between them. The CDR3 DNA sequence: TGTGCCAGCAGCTTAGCTCCTCCCGAGACCCAGTACTTC. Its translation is CASSLAPPETQYF.

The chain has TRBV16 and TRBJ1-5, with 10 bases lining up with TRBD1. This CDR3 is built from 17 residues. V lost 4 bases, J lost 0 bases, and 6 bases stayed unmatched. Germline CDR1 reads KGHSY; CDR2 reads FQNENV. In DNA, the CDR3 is TGTGCCAGCAGCCCGACAGGGGGCGGCTATAGCAATCAGCCCCAGCATTTT. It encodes CASSPTGGGYSNQPQHF. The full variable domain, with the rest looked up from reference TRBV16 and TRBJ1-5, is GEEVAQTPKHLVRGEGQKAKLYCAPIKGHSYVFWYQQVLKNEFKFLISFQNENVFDETGMPKERFSAKCLPNSPCSLEIQATKLEDSAVYFCASSPTGGGYSNQPQHFGDGTRLSIL.

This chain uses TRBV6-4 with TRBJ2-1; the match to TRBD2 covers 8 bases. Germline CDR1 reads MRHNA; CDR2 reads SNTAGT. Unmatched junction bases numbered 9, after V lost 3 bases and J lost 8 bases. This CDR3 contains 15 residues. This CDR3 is CASSDASGGRDEQFF. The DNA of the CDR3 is TGTGCCAGCAGTGATGCCAGCGGGGGAAGGGATGAGCAGTTCTTC.

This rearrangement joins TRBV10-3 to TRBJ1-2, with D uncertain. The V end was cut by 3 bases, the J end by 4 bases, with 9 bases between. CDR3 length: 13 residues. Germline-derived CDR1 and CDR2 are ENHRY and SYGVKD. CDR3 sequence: CAISDGGVYGYTF. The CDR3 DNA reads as TGTGCCATCAGTGACGGAGGAGTCTATGGCTACACCTTC.

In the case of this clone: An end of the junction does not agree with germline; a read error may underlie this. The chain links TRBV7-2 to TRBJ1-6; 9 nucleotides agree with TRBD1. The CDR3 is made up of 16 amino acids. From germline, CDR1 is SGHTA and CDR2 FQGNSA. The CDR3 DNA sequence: TGTGCCAGCAGCTTAGGGGGGACAGGGTATAATTCACCCCTCAACTTT. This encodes CASSLGGTGYNSPLNF.

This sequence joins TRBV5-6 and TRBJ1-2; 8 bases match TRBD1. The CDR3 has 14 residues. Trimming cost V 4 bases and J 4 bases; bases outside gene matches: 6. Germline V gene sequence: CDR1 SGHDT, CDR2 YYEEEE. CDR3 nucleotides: TGTGCCAGCAGCCACGGACAGGGAGCCTATGGCTACACCTTC. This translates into CASSHGQGAYGYTF.

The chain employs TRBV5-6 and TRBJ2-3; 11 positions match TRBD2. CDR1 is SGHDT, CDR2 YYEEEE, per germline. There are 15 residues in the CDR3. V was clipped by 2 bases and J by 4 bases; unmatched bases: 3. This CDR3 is CASSLLAGAADTQYF. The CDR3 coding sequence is TGTGCCAGCAGCTTACTAGCGGGGGCCGCAGATACGCAGTATTTT. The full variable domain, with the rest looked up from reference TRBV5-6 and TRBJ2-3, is DAGVTQSPTHLIKTRGQQVTLRCSPKSGHDTVSWYQQALGQGPQFIFQYYEEEERQRGNFPDRFSGHQFPNYSSELNVNALLLGDSALYLCASSLLAGAADTQYFGPGTRLTVL.

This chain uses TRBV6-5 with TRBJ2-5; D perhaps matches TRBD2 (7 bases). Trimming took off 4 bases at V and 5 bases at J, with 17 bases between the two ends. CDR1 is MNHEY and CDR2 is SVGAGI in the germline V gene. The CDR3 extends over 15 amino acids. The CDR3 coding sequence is TGTGCCAGCAGTTCCCAAAGGGGGGGTGGGGAGACCCAGTACTTC. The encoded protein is CASSSQRGGGETQYF.

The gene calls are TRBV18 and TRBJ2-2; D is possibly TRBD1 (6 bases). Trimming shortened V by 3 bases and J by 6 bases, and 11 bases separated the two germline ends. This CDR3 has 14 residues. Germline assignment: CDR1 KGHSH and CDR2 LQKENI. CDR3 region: CASSPVQGPGELFF. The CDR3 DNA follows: TGTGCCAGCTCACCTGTACAGGGCCCCGGGGAGCTGTTTTTT.

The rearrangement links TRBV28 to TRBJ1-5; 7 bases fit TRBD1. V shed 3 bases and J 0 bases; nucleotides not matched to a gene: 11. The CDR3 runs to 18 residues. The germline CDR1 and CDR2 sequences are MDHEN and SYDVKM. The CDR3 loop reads CASSLGGTGVYSNQPQHF. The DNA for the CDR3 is TGTGCCAGCAGTTTGGGGGGAACAGGGGTTTATAGCAATCAGCCCCAGCATTTT.